These T cell receptor beta chains were read from a single sample in a study of Tregs in tolerant kidney transplant recipients. Their recognized antigens are unknown. The data were produced by immunoSEQ multiplex PCR, yet TCRdb's version contains in-frame clones alone and is incomplete. Here the sample spans approximately 15,000 clones, around 50% being singletons. Sequencing was performed on CD4+ T cells from blood cultured with allogeneic cells, taken before the transplant. The receptor source for this set is a human patient who received a combined kidney and bone marrow transplant. Both conserved end residues are part of each CDR3. D genes are given only for firm matches. Only some rows state a clone size, as once, few, many or a class for expanded clones.

clone_size: -; d_call: -; v_call: TRBV10-1; j_call: TRBJ1-2; cdr3_aa: CARRFTYGYTF; cdr3_nt: TGCGCCAGGCGATTTACTTATGGCTACACCTTC
clone_size: few; d_call: -; v_call: TRBV5-4; j_call: TRBJ1-1; cdr3_aa: CASSLQPARTEAFF; cdr3_nt: TGTGCCAGCAGCTTGCAGCCCGCTAGGACTGAAGCTTTCTTT
clone_size: -; d_call: TRBD1; v_call: TRBV19; j_call: TRBJ1-5; cdr3_aa: CASTTGTGDQPQHF; cdr3_nt: TGTGCCAGCACCACAGGGACAGGGGATCAGCCCCAGCATTTT
clone_size: -; d_call: TRBD1; v_call: TRBV9; j_call: TRBJ2-7; cdr3_aa: CASSRRATGGISYEQYF; cdr3_nt: TGTGCCAGCAGCAGAAGGGCCACAGGGGGCATCTCCTACGAGCAGTACTTC
clone_size: -; d_call: TRBD2; v_call: TRBV7-2; j_call: TRBJ2-7; cdr3_aa: CASSLYSGETYEQYF; cdr3_nt: TGTGCCAGCAGCTTATATAGCGGGGAAACCTACGAGCAGTACTTC
clone_size: -; d_call: TRBD2; v_call: TRBV5-1; j_call: TRBJ2-1; cdr3_aa: CASSTAGTSGRWDEQFF; cdr3_nt: TGCGCCAGCAGCACCGCCGGGACTAGCGGGAGATGGGATGAGCAGTTCTTC
clone_size: few; d_call: TRBD2; v_call: TRBV7-2; j_call: TRBJ2-1; cdr3_aa: CASSLNLLAGYNEQFF; cdr3_nt: TGTGCCAGCAGCTTAAATCTCCTAGCGGGGTACAATGAGCAGTTCTTC
clone_size: -; d_call: TRBD1; v_call: TRBV4-3; j_call: TRBJ1-5; cdr3_aa: CASSLPTGGNQPQHF; cdr3_nt: TGCGCCAGCAGCCTGCCCACAGGGGGCAACCAGCCCCAGCATTTT
clone_size: -; d_call: TRBD2; v_call: TRBV10-3; j_call: TRBJ2-1; cdr3_aa: CAISGLAGDNEQFF; cdr3_nt: TGTGCCATCAGCGGACTAGCGGGAGACAATGAGCAGTTCTTC
clone_size: medium-sized; d_call: TRBD2; v_call: TRBV6-4; j_call: TRBJ2-3; cdr3_aa: CASSVLGVSGTGWKPDTQYF; cdr3_nt: TGTGCCAGCAGTGTACTTGGGGTTAGCGGGACGGGGTGGAAACCAGATACGCAGTATTTT
clone_size: -; d_call: -; v_call: TRBV5-1; j_call: TRBJ2-3; cdr3_aa: CASSLVRSDTQYF; cdr3_nt: TGCGCCAGCAGCTTGGTTCGGTCAGATACGCAGTATTTT
clone_size: -; d_call: TRBD1; v_call: TRBV5-4; j_call: TRBJ2-7; cdr3_aa: CASSYGTGSPYF; cdr3_nt: TGTGCCAGCAGCTATGGGACAGGGAGTCCGTACTTC
clone_size: -; d_call: TRBD2; v_call: TRBV5-4; j_call: TRBJ2-1; cdr3_aa: CASSSSGSTVNEQFF; cdr3_nt: TGTGCCAGCAGCTCCAGCGGGAGCACCGTCAATGAGCAGTTCTTC
clone_size: -; d_call: -; v_call: TRBV29-1; j_call: TRBJ2-3; cdr3_aa: CSVAPSAYTDTQYF; cdr3_nt: TGCAGCGTTGCACCTAGCGCCTACACAGATACGCAGTATTTT
clone_size: -; d_call: -; v_call: TRBV6-4; j_call: TRBJ2-2; cdr3_aa: CREAQPVNTGELFF; cdr3_nt: TGTCGCGAGGCGCAACCCGTGAACACCGGGGAGCTGTTTTTT
clone_size: -; d_call: TRBD1; v_call: TRBV6-1; j_call: TRBJ1-2; cdr3_aa: CASSERTGRFFYGYTF; cdr3_nt: TGTGCCAGCAGTGAAAGGACAGGGAGGTTTTTCTATGGCTACACCTTC
clone_size: -; d_call: TRBD2; v_call: TRBV5-1; j_call: TRBJ2-4; cdr3_aa: CASRKEPSGRGKNIQYF; cdr3_nt: TGCGCCAGCCGTAAAGAACCAAGCGGGAGGGGCAAAAACATTCAGTACTTC
clone_size: once; d_call: TRBD1; v_call: TRBV27; j_call: TRBJ2-7; cdr3_aa: CASSFFRDSTYEQYF; cdr3_nt: TGTGCCAGCAGTTTTTTTAGGGACAGTACCTACGAGCAGTACTTC
clone_size: -; d_call: -; v_call: TRBV7-2; j_call: TRBJ2-3; cdr3_aa: CASSSLTRGAYTDTQYF; cdr3_nt: TGTGCCAGCAGCTCATTGACACGGGGAGCCTACACAGATACGCAGTATTTT
clone_size: -; d_call: TRBD2; v_call: TRBV7-8; j_call: TRBJ2-1; cdr3_aa: CASSSLRGGTTSRSYNEQFF; cdr3_nt: TGTGCCAGCAGCTCCCTACGTGGGGGAACGACTAGCCGCTCCTACAATGAGCAGTTCTTC
clone_size: few; d_call: -; v_call: TRBV7-6; j_call: TRBJ1-2; cdr3_aa: CASSLADRANSYGYTF; cdr3_nt: TGTGCCAGCAGCTTAGCGGACAGAGCTAATTCCTATGGCTACACCTTC
clone_size: -; d_call: TRBD2; v_call: TRBV4-1; j_call: TRBJ2-1; cdr3_aa: CASSRRAGLAGEEQFF; cdr3_nt: TGCGCCAGCAGCCGAAGAGCGGGACTAGCGGGAGAGGAGCAGTTCTTC
clone_size: -; d_call: TRBD1; v_call: TRBV6-4; j_call: TRBJ1-2; cdr3_aa: CASLATPGQGSGYTF; cdr3_nt: TGTGCCAGCCTTGCGACGCCGGGACAGGGGTCTGGCTACACCTTC
clone_size: once; d_call: TRBD1; v_call: TRBV5-1; j_call: TRBJ1-6; cdr3_aa: CASSLGWGQGNSPLHF; cdr3_nt: TGCGCCAGCAGCTTGGGGTGGGGACAGGGGAATTCACCCCTCCACTTT
clone_size: -; d_call: -; v_call: TRBV6-6; j_call: TRBJ1-6; cdr3_aa: CASSYEDYNSPLHF; cdr3_nt: TGTGCCAGCAGTTACGAGGACTATAATTCACCCCTCCACTTT
clone_size: -; d_call: TRBD1; v_call: TRBV5-4; j_call: TRBJ1-1; cdr3_aa: CASRRGRGLDMNTEAFF; cdr3_nt: TGTGCCAGCAGAAGGGGGCGCGGATTGGATATGAACACTGAAGCTTTCTTT
clone_size: -; d_call: TRBD1; v_call: TRBV2; j_call: TRBJ1-5; cdr3_aa: CASSEGRGYQPQHF; cdr3_nt: TGTGCCAGCAGTGAAGGCAGGGGGTATCAGCCCCAGCATTTT
clone_size: -; d_call: -; v_call: TRBV6-6; j_call: TRBJ2-3; cdr3_aa: CASRREGGTDTQYF; cdr3_nt: TGTGCCAGCAGGCGCGAGGGGGGCACAGATACGCAGTATTTT
clone_size: -; d_call: TRBD1; v_call: TRBV11-3; j_call: TRBJ2-4; cdr3_aa: CASSTWTGQPKNIQYF; cdr3_nt: TGTGCCAGCAGCACGTGGACAGGGCAGCCCAAAAACATTCAGTACTTC
clone_size: medium-sized; d_call: -; v_call: TRBV30; j_call: TRBJ1-3; cdr3_aa: CAWSAVGNTIYF; cdr3_nt: TGTGCCTGGAGTGCGGTTGGAAACACCATATATTTT
clone_size: -; d_call: -; v_call: TRBV6-1; j_call: TRBJ2-6; cdr3_aa: CASSERLSGANVLTF; cdr3_nt: TGTGCCAGCAGTGAACGTCTCTCTGGGGCCAACGTCCTGACTTTC
clone_size: once; d_call: TRBD1; v_call: TRBV7-2; j_call: TRBJ2-7; cdr3_aa: CASRPRTGIVPYEQYF; cdr3_nt: TGTGCCAGCAGACCTAGGACAGGGATCGTTCCCTACGAGCAGTACTTC
clone_size: -; d_call: -; v_call: TRBV2; j_call: TRBJ1-1; cdr3_aa: CAGHRENPEAFF; cdr3_nt: TGTGCCGGTCACAGGGAGAACCCTGAAGCTTTCTTT
clone_size: few; d_call: TRBD2; v_call: TRBV7-8; j_call: TRBJ2-5; cdr3_aa: CASSWTRGQETQYF; cdr3_nt: TGTGCCAGCAGCTGGACTAGGGGCCAAGAGACCCAGTACTTC
clone_size: few; d_call: TRBD1; v_call: TRBV30; j_call: TRBJ2-2; cdr3_aa: CAWGRGLGLYTGELFF; cdr3_nt: TGTGCCTGGGGCAGGGGGCTGGGATTGTATACCGGGGAGCTGTTTTTT
clone_size: -; d_call: -; v_call: TRBV11-3; j_call: TRBJ2-5; cdr3_aa: CASSRGAQETQYF; cdr3_nt: TGTGCCAGCAGCCGGGGGGCTCAAGAGACCCAGTACTTC
clone_size: -; d_call: -; v_call: TRBV4-2; j_call: TRBJ1-2; cdr3_aa: CASSQAGGGGGYTF; cdr3_nt: TGTGCCAGCAGCCAAGCGGGAGGGGGGGGCGGCTACACCTTC
clone_size: medium-sized; d_call: -; v_call: TRBV2; j_call: TRBJ1-1; cdr3_aa: CASNRGDIMNTEAFF; cdr3_nt: TGTGCCAGCAACCGTGGGGACATCATGAACACTGAAGCTTTCTTT
clone_size: -; d_call: TRBD1; v_call: TRBV11-2; j_call: TRBJ2-3; cdr3_aa: CASSLAGGGDTQYF; cdr3_nt: TGTGCCAGCAGCTTGGCAGGGGGTGGAGATACGCAGTATTTT
clone_size: few; d_call: TRBD1; v_call: TRBV19; j_call: TRBJ1-5; cdr3_aa: CASRDRGGYSNQPQHF; cdr3_nt: TGTGCCAGTAGGGACAGGGGCGGGTATAGCAATCAGCCCCAGCATTTT
clone_size: few; d_call: -; v_call: TRBV5-4; j_call: TRBJ1-2; cdr3_aa: CASSLLGRSDYGYTF; cdr3_nt: TGTGCCAGCAGCTTACTAGGACGCTCGGACTATGGCTACACCTTC
clone_size: medium-sized; d_call: -; v_call: TRBV18; j_call: TRBJ1-3; cdr3_aa: CASSPRAPLSSGNTIYF; cdr3_nt: TGTGCCAGCTCACCACGGGCACCCCTGAGCTCTGGAAACACCATATATTTT
clone_size: few; d_call: -; v_call: TRBV2; j_call: TRBJ2-7; cdr3_aa: CATGGKGAYEQYF; cdr3_nt: TGTGCCACTGGCGGGAAGGGGGCATACGAGCAGTACTTC
clone_size: -; d_call: -; v_call: TRBV18; j_call: TRBJ2-3; cdr3_aa: CASSPGADTQYF; cdr3_nt: TGTGCCAGCTCACCCGGGGCAGATACGCAGTATTTT
clone_size: few; d_call: TRBD2; v_call: TRBV5-4; j_call: TRBJ2-1; cdr3_aa: CASSPNPSGGASSHEQFF; cdr3_nt: TGCGCCAGCAGCCCTAACCCTAGCGGGGGGGCGAGTTCCCATGAGCAGTTCTTC